The source of this T cell receptor beta chain is a study of cytomegalovirus exposure and HLA in healthy donors. This CDR3 comprises 14 residues. Germline CDR1 and CDR2: SEHNR and FQNEAQ (reference sequence). Overall study findings and caveats: Productive rates of about 90% or about 30% were seen for most TCR beta V segments in an earlier analysis. The dataset shows that most TCR sequences were rare, while some public TCRs occurred in many donors.

As regards this clone: The antigen remains unidentified. One end of the junction does not line up with germline, which may come from a read error.

PCR amplification relied on 60 Vbeta primers (plus 13 Jbeta primers). Only in-frame clones appear in the TCRdb table, and some are missing; sequencing was by immunoSEQ multiplex PCR. The data hold 310,000 or so clones, with roughly 89% observed a single time. The sequenced sample was PBMCs. The receptor comes from a young woman in good health and CMV-seronegative. This chain joins TRBV7-9 and TRBJ1-2, with D uncertain. The chain's CDR3 is CSSSRLQIVYGYTF. CDR3 in DNA: TGTTCCAGCAGTCGATTACAGATCGTCTATGGCTACACCTTC.